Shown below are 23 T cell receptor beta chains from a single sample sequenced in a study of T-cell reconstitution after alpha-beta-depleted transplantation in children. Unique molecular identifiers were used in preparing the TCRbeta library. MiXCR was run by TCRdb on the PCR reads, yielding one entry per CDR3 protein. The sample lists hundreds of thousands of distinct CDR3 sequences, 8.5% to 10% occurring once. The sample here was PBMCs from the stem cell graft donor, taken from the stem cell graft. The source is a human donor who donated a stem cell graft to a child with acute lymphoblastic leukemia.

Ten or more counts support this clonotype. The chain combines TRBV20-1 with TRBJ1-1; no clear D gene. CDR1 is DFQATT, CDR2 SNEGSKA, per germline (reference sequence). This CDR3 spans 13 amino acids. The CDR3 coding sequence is TGCAGCGCCCAAGGAGTCCGGGCCACTGAAGCTTTCTTT. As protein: CSAQGVRATEAFF.

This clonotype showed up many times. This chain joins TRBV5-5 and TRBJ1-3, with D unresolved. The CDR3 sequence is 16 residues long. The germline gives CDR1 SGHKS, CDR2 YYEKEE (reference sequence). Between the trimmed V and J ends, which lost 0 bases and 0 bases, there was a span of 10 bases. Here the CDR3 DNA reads TGTGCCAGCAGCTTGGAAAGGATCAACTCTGGAAACACCATATATTTT. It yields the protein CASSLERINSGNTIYF.

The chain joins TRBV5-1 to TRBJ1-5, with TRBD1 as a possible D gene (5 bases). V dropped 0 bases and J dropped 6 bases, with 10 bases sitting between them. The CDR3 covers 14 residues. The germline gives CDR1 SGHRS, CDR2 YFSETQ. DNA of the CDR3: TGCGCCAGCAGCTTGGAAGGGGAGGGTCAGCCCCAGCATTTT. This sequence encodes CASSLEGEGQPQHF.

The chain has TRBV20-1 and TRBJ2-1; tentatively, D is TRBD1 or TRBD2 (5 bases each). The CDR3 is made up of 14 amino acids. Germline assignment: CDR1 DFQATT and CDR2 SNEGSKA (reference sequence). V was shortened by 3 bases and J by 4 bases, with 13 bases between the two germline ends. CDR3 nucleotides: TGCAGTGCTAGGGCCGGGACGAGATACAATGAGCAGTTCTTC. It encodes CSARAGTRYNEQFF.

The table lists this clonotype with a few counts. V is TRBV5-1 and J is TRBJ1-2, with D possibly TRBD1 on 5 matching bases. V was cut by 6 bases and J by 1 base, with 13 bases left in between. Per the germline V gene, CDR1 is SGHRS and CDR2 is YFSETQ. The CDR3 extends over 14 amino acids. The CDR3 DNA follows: TGCGCCAGCAATAGAGGGGAATTTAACTATGGCTACACCTTC. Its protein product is CASNRGEFNYGYTF.

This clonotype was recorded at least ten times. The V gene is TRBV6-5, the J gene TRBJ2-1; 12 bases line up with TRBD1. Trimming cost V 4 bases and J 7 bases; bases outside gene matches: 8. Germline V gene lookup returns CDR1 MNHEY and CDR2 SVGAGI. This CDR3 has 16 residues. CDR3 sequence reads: CASSSRPGQGANEQFF. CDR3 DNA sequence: TGTGCCAGCAGTTCGAGACCGGGACAGGGGGCTAATGAGCAGTTCTTC.

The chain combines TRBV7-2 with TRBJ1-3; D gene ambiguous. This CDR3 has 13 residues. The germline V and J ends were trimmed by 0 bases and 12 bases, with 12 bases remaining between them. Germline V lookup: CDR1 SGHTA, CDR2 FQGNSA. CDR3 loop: CASSLAPATSIYF. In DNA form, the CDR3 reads TGTGCCAGCAGCTTAGCGCCCGCGACAAGCATATATTTT.

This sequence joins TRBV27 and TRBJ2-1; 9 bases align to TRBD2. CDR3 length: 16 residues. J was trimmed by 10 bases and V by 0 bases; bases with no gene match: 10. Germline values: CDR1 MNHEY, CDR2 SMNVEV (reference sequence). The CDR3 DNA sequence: TGTGCCAGCAGTTTATCTGGGACTAGCAGTCGGAAAGAGCAGTTCTTC. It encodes CASSLSGTSSRKEQFF.

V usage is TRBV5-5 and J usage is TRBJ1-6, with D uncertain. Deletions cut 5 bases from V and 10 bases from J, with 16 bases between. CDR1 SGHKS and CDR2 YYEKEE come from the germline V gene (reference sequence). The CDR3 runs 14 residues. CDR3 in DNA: TGTGCCAGCAGATTAGACGGGGTCAACTCACCCCTCCACTTT. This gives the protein CASRLDGVNSPLHF.

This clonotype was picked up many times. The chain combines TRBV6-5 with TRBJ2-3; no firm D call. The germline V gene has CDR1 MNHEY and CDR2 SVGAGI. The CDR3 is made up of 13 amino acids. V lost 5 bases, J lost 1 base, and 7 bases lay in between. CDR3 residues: CASSLRRTDTQYF. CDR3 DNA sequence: TGTGCCAGCAGTCTACGACGCACAGATACGCAGTATTTT.

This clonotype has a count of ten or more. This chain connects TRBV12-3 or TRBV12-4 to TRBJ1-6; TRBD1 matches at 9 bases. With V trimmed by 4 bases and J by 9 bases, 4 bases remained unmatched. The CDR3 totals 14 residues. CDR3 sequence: CASSSGTGSSPLHF. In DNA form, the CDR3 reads TGTGCCAGCAGTTCCGGGACAGGGTCTTCACCCCTCCACTTT.

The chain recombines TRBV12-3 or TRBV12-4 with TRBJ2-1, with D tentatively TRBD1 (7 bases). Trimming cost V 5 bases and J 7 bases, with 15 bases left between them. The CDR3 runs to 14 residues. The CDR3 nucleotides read TGTGCCAGCAGTGGGGACAGCGCGGGAAATGAGCAGTTCTTC. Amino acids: CASSGDSAGNEQFF.

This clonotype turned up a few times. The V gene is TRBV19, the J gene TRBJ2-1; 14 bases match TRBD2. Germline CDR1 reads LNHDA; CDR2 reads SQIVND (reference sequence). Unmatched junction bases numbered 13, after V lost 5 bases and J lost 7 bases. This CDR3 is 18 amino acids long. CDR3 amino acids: CASSPYLTSGGEPNEQFF. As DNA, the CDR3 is TGTGCCAGTAGTCCCTACCTGACTAGCGGGGGGGAGCCTAATGAGCAGTTCTTC.

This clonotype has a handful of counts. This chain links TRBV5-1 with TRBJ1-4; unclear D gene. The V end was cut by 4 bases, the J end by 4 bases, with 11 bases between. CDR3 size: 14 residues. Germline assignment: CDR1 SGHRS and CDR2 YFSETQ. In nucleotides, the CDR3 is TGCGCCAGCAGCGAGTTATGGGGTAATGAAAAACTGTTTTTT. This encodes CASSELWGNEKLFF.

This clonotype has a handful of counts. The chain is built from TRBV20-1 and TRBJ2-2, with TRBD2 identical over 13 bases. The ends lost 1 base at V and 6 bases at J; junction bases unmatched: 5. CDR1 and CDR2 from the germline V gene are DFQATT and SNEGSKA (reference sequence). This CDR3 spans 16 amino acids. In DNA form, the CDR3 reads TGCAGTGCTAGAGCGAGGACTAGCGGGGGTCCCGGGGAGCTGTTTTTT. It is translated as CSARARTSGGPGELFF.

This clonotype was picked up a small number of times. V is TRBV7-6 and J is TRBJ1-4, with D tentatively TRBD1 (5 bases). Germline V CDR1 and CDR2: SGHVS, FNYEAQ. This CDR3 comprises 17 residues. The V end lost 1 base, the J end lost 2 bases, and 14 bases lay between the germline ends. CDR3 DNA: TGTGCCAGCAGCTTAGTGATCACAAGGGGCACTAATGAAAAACTGTTTTTT. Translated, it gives CASSLVITRGTNEKLFF.

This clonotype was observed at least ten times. The CDR3 is CATQDPPSQNEQFF. The DNA for the CDR3 is TGTGCCACCCAAGATCCACCCTCCCAGAATGAGCAGTTCTTC. The chain links TRBV24-1 to TRBJ2-1, with D unresolved. This CDR3 contains 14 residues. The V and J ends lost 9 bases and 7 bases respectively, with 18 bases between them. Germline assignment: CDR1 KGHDR and CDR2 SFDVKD.

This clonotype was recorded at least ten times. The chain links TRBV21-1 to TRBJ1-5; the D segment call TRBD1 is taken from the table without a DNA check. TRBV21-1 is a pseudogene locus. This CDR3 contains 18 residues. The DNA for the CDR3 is TGTGCCAGCAGCAAAGTGGACAGGGGGAAGGATAGCAATCAGCCCCAGCATTTT. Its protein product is CASSKVDRGKDSNQPQHF.

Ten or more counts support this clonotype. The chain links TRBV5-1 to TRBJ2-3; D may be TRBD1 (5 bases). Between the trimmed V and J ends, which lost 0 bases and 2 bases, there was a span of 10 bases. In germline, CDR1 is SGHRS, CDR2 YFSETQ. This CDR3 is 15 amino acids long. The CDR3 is CASSLEGLPTDTQYF. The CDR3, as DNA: TGCGCCAGCAGCTTGGAGGGGCTTCCCACAGATACGCAGTATTTT.

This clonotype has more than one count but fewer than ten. The CDR3 spells CSVARLVSRDTQYF. Here the CDR3 DNA reads TGCAGCGTCGCACGGCTTGTATCGAGAGATACGCAGTATTTT. The J gene is TRBJ2-3, the V gene TRBV29-1; D remains ambiguous. Looked up from germline, CDR1 is SQVTM and CDR2 is ANQGSEA. Deletions cut 6 bases from V and 5 bases from J, with 18 bases between. The CDR3 is made up of 14 amino acids.

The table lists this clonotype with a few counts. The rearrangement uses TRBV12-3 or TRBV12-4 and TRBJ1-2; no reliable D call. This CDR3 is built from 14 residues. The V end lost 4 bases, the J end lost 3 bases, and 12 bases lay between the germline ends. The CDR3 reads CASSWTRSHYGYTF. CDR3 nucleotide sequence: TGTGCCAGCAGTTGGACGCGGTCTCACTATGGCTACACCTTC.

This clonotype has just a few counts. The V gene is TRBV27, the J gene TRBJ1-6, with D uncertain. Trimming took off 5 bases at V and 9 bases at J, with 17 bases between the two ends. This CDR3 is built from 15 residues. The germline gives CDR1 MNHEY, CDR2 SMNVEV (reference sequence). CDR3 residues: CASSIQTTWGSPLHF. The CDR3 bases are TGTGCCAGCAGTATCCAGACAACGTGGGGTTCACCCCTCCACTTT.

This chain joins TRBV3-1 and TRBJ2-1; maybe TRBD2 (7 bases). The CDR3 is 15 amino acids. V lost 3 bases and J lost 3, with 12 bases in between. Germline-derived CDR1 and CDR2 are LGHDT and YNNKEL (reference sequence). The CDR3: CASSQRGGSYNEQFF. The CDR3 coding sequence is TGTGCCAGCAGCCAGCGCGGGGGCAGCTACAATGAGCAGTTCTTC.